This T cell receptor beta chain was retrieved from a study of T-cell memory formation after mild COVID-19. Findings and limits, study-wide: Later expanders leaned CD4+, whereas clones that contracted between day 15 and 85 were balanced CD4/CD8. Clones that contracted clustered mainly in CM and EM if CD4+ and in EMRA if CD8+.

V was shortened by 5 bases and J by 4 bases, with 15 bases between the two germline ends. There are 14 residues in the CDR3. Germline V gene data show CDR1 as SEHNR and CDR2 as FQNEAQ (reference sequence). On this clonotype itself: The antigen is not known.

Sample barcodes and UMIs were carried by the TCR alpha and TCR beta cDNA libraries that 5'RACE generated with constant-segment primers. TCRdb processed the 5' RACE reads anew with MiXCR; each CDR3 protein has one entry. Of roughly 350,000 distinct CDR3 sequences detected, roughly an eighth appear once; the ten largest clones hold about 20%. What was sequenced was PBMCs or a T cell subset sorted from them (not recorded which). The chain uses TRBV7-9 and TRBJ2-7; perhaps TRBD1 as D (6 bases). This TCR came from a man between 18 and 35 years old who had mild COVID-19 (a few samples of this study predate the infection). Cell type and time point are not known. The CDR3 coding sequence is TGTGCCAGCAGCCTTGGACAGAGCAAATACGAGCAGTACTTC. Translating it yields CASSLGQSKYEQYF.